Sequencing of this T cell receptor (beta chain) was carried out in a study of T-cell memory formation after mild COVID-19. Study-wide results and caveats: Pre-infection memory contained some responding clones, which suggested that cross-reactive memory had joined. Mainly CM and EM harbored the contracting CD4+ clones; mainly EMRA harbored the CD8+ ones. What remained unconfirmed was the SARS-CoV-2 specificity of second-wave clones peaking on day 37. While clones contracting from day 15 to 85 were balanced between CD4 and CD8, later expanders leaned CD4+.

A few counts support this clonotype. Antigen: not known. MiXCR was run by TCRdb on the 5' RACE reads, yielding one entry per CDR3 protein. Of approximately 88,000 distinct CDR3 sequences listed, more than 20% are singletons. Germline trimming cut 2 bases from V and 2 bases from J; bases unmatched to any gene: 7. CDR1 is MNHEY, CDR2 SMNVEV, per germline (reference sequence). The CDR3 is 16 residues long. This chain links TRBV27 with TRBJ2-5; 8 positions match TRBD2. Input material: PBMCs or a T cell subset sorted from them (not recorded which). This TCR derives from a man aged 18 to 29 who had mild COVID-19 (a few samples of this study predate the infection). Cell type and time point are not known. CDR3 residues: CASSLVRGGRQETQYF. The CDR3 nucleotides are TGTGCCAGCAGTTTAGTTCGCGGGGGGCGGCAAGAGACCCAGTACTTC.